This T cell receptor beta chain stems from a study of cytomegalovirus exposure and HLA in healthy donors. Broader study findings: DRB1 had the most TCR associations and HLA-C the fewest, a later analysis found, with rates varying by HLA locus.

In the case of this clone: Its antigen is currently unknown.

The study ran its PCR with 60 Vbeta and 13 Jbeta primers. Libraries were prepared by immunoSEQ multiplex PCR; TCRdb keeps only in-frame clonotypes and omits some of them. The table shows around 99,000 clones, with about 76% occurring only once. Germline loops: CDR1 SGHNT, CDR2 YYREEE (reference sequence). V was clipped by 4 bases and J by 2 bases; unmatched bases: 3. The CDR3 loop spans 15 amino acids. The V and J genes are TRBV5-4 and TRBJ2-2, with 9 bases matching TRBD2. The TCR originated in a man aged 40-50 years in good health and CMV-seronegative. The sample taken for sequencing was PBMCs. The CDR3 region has the DNA TGTGCCAGCAGCCCGACTAGCGGTAACACCGGGGAGCTGTTTTTT. Translating gives CASSPTSGNTGELFF.